This TCR beta chain comes out of a study of a mutant IDH1 vaccine in newly diagnosed glioma. As for the study in general: Vaccination was launched 4-6 weeks after radiotherapy alone, or with temozolomide cycles.

Time point noted: week 23, last vaccination. Vaccine doses each comprised 300 ug of mutant IDH1 20-mer peptide, with topical imiquimod. New WHO grade 3 or 4 IDH1-mutant, ATRX-lost astrocytomas were present in all donors. The method was immunoSEQ multiplex PCR; TCRdb's version includes in-frame clones alone and lacks a portion of them. The repertoire holds tens of thousands of clones, with more than 60% as singletons. Between the trimmed V and J ends, which lost 3 bases and 1 base, there was a span of 6 bases. Looked up from germline, CDR1 is ENHRY and CDR2 is SYGVKD. This CDR3 region has 13 residues. Comment on this clone: Its antigen is not known.

The gene calls are TRBV10-3 and TRBJ1-1; D is unclear. Sequences were derived from PBMCs, sampled from a glioma patient whose treatment included an IDH1 peptide vaccine. The sequence derives from a woman aged 35 to 49 with glioma. Some clones in this sample may be carry-over from other donors' samples. The CDR3 DNA reads as TGTGCCATCAGTGACGGAGGGAACACTGAAGCTTTCTTT. This sequence encodes CAISDGGNTEAFF.